This TCR beta chain derives from a study of CD8 T cells in Susac syndrome. Germline lookup yields CDR1 SGHRS and CDR2 YFSETQ. J lost 2 bases, V lost 5 bases, and 4 bases had no gene match. The CDR3 has 14 residues. An input of about 0.5 to 1 ug of RNA was subjected to reverse transcription using random hexamers. MiXCR was run by TCRdb on the immunoSEQ multiplex PCR reads, yielding one entry per CDR3 protein. The sample has over 100,000 distinct CDR3 sequences; about 95% are singletons. This TCR was recovered from a human donor in good health. Specimen: CD4+ T cells from PBMCs. The chain couples TRBV5-1 to TRBJ1-1; 9 bases are shared with TRBD1. The DNA for the CDR3 is TGCGCCAGCAGTATACAGGGGGCTAACACTGAAGCTTTCTTT. This gives the protein CASSIQGANTEAFF.